The clone carrying this T cell receptor (beta chain) appeared a few times. Its specificity is unknown. The sample belongs to a study of T cells in Graves' hyperthyroidism and ophthalmopathy. Study results and caveats: Ophthalmopathy onset followed model prediction by a median about six months. The majority of expanded thyroid clonotypes above 0.001 also appeared in blood.

The investigators amplified TCR beta CDR3 regions from RNA transcripts. A first-round RT-PCR of the TCR CDR3 used the HTBI primer set. TCRdb itself ran the multiplex PCR reads through MiXCR, one entry per CDR3 protein. This table holds over 350,000 distinct CDR3 sequences, about 14% found once. Germline CDR1 reads MNHNY; CDR2 reads SVGAGI (reference sequence). J gave up 6 bases and V 0 bases, and 10 bases lay outside the gene matches. The CDR3 totals 17 residues. The sample consisted of blood. The sequence came from a man between 45 and 60 years old with Graves' ophthalmopathy. The V gene is TRBV6-6, the J gene TRBJ1-3; TRBD1 aligns across 8 bases. This CDR3 is CASSYSTRTGQANTIYF. CDR3 nucleotide sequence: TGTGCCAGCAGTTACTCGACACGGACAGGGCAGGCAAACACCATATATTTT.